This record covers a single T cell receptor (beta chain). Its antigen is currently unknown. The sample is drawn from a study of cytomegalovirus exposure and HLA in healthy donors. Notes on the study in general: Donor immune exposure was known only as CMV serostatus. Apparent HLA restriction characterized most CMV-associated TCR beta chains in a later analysis. Common viral pathogens (according to a later analysis) appeared linked to several of the most significant clusters. Associated with cytomegalovirus, according to the listing, were 150 to 200 TCR beta chains.

The PCR made use of 60 Vbeta and 13 Jbeta primers. Method: immunoSEQ multiplex PCR; TCRdb's copy keeps in-frame clones and lacks some. The repertoire holds under 150,000 clones, with more than 65% as singletons. V lost 6 bases, J lost 4 bases, and 12 bases stayed unmatched. The CDR3 loop spans 16 amino acids. CDR1 and CDR2 from the germline V gene are MNHEY and SMNVEV (reference sequence). This clonotype originated in a young man in good health and CMV-seronegative. V gene TRBV27 combines with J gene TRBJ1-2; TRBD1 matches 9 bases. The specimen was PBMCs. The CDR3 bases are TGTGCCAGCAGGGCACAGGGGGCGCGTTCCCTCTATGGCTACACCTTC. The encoded protein is CASRAQGARSLYGYTF.